A selection of T cell receptor beta chains follows, all from one sample in a study of PD-1 blockade in classical Hodgkin lymphoma. Data came from immunoSEQ multiplex PCR; TCRdb stores just in-frame clones and leaves some out. The table has approximately 41,000 clones, 78% seen once. The source material was peripheral blood mononuclear cells (PBMCs), sampled at baseline. All receptors derive from a human donor with classical Hodgkin lymphoma. Both conserved end residues are part of each CDR3. The order of the fields is J gene, clone size, V gene, D gene, CDR3 protein, CDR3 DNA. A D gene is named only where the DNA matches it firmly. The size of a clone is reported for some rows only, either as once, few or many, or as a class for expanded clones.

TRBJ1-1 | NA | TRBV9 | NA | CASTWGPHTEAFF | TGTGCCAGCACTTGGGGTCCGCACACTGAAGCTTTCTTT
TRBJ2-3 | NA | TRBV4-3 | NA | CASSQGQQGYTDTQYF | TGCGCCAGCAGCCAAGGGCAACAGGGATACACAGATACGCAGTATTTT
TRBJ1-4 | NA | TRBV10-3 | NA | CAARRTANEKLFF | TGTGCCGCAAGGAGGACGGCTAATGAAAAACTGTTTTTT
TRBJ2-3 | NA | TRBV7-9 | NA | CASSPPDTQYF | TGTGCCAGCAGCCCACCAGATACGCAGTATTTT
TRBJ1-6 | NA | TRBV5-8 | TRBD1 | CASSLFSQGGGWNSPLHF | TGTGCCAGCAGCTTGTTCAGCCAGGGGGGAGGTTGGAATTCACCCCTCCACTTT
TRBJ2-7 | NA | TRBV4-1 | TRBD2 | CASSPGLAAYEQYF | TGTGCCAGCAGCCCTGGACTAGCGGCCTACGAGCAGTACTTC
TRBJ1-2 | NA | TRBV2 | TRBD1 | CASSSRTGGNYGYTF | TGTGCCAGCAGTTCTCGGACAGGGGGCAACTATGGCTACACCTTC
TRBJ1-6 | NA | TRBV6-1 | NA | CASSGGSRYNSPLHF | TGTGCCAGCAGTGGGGGATCCCGATATAATTCACCCCTCCACTTT
TRBJ1-1 | NA | TRBV12-5 | NA | CASALGGQTVGTEAFF | TGTGCTAGTGCTTTGGGGGGGCAGACTGTCGGCACTGAAGCTTTCTTT
TRBJ2-3 | NA | TRBV2 | NA | CASSEALHTQYF | TGTGCCAGCAGTGAAGCGCTCCATACGCAGTATTTT
TRBJ2-3 | once | TRBV5-1 | NA | CASRRGDSSTDTQYF | TGCGCCAGCAGAAGGGGAGATTCTAGCACAGATACGCAGTATTTT
TRBJ2-4 | NA | TRBV28 | TRBD2 | CASSLGPPMGAGARKYF | TGTGCCAGCAGTTTGGGACCCCCTATGGGAGCGGGGGCGCGAAAGTACTTC
TRBJ2-5 | few | TRBV10-1 | NA | CASSEGGREETQYF | TGCGCCAGCAGTGAAGGTGGCAGGGAGGAGACCCAGTACTTC
TRBJ1-6 | once | TRBV30 | NA | CAWKGLSNNSPLHF | TGTGCCTGGAAAGGCCTGAGCAATAATTCACCCCTCCACTTT
TRBJ1-2 | NA | TRBV18 | TRBD1 | CASSPGTGPYGYTF | TGTGCCAGCTCACCAGGGACAGGCCCCTATGGCTACACCTTC
TRBJ2-3 | NA | TRBV7-9 | TRBD2 | CASSTRGADTQYF | TGTGCCAGCAGCACGCGGGGGGCGGATACGCAGTATTTT
TRBJ2-3 | few | TRBV7-3 | NA | CASSGVGADTQYF | TGTGCCAGCAGCGGGGTAGGCGCAGATACGCAGTATTTT
TRBJ1-2 | NA | TRBV11-2 | TRBD1 | CASSRQGLYGYTF | TGTGCCAGCAGCCGACAGGGTCTCTATGGCTACACCTTC
TRBJ2-7 | NA | TRBV6-6 | NA | CASLYSPGRLYEQYF | TGTGCCAGCCTCTACAGTCCAGGGCGCCTCTACGAGCAGTACTTC
TRBJ2-7 | NA | TRBV6-5 | TRBD1 | CASSRTGHFYEQYF | TGTGCCAGCAGCCGGACAGGTCACTTCTACGAGCAGTACTTC
TRBJ1-2 | NA | TRBV29-1 | NA | CSAPGSYGYTF | TGCAGCGCCCCGGGTAGCTATGGCTACACCTTC
TRBJ2-3 | NA | TRBV5-1 | TRBD1 | CASSPRDRGFSTYTDTQYF | TGCGCCAGCAGCCCACGGGACAGGGGGTTTTCCACTTACACAGATACGCAGTATTTT
TRBJ2-7 | NA | TRBV6-1 | NA | CASSALVQGSYEQYF | TGTGCCAGCAGTGCCCTGGTACAGGGAAGCTACGAGCAGTACTTC
TRBJ1-6 | once | TRBV25-1 | NA | CASKEIENNSPLHF | TGTGCCAGCAAGGAAATAGAAAATAATTCACCCCTCCACTTT
TRBJ2-5 | NA | TRBV19 | TRBD2 | CASSRLAGVGETQYF | TGTGCCAGTAGTCGGCTAGCGGGGGTGGGAGAGACCCAGTACTTC
TRBJ2-7 | NA | TRBV18 | TRBD1 | CASSPSGGNYEQYF | TGTGCCAGCTCACCATCAGGGGGTAACTACGAGCAGTACTTC
TRBJ1-2 | NA | TRBV7-9 | TRBD1 | CASSLASAGGGYTF | TGTGCCAGCAGCTTAGCTTCGGCAGGGGGAGGCTACACCTTC
TRBJ1-1 | NA | TRBV2 | NA | CASKWGFEAFF | TGTGCCAGCAAATGGGGCTTCGAAGCTTTCTTT
TRBJ2-1 | NA | TRBV5-1 | TRBD2 | CASSLVSGGASYNEQFF | TGCGCCAGCAGCTTAGTAAGCGGGGGGGCTTCCTACAATGAGCAGTTCTTC
TRBJ2-3 | NA | TRBV4-3 | NA | CASSTRQGGTDTQYF | TGCGCCAGCAGCACCCGACAGGGAGGGACAGATACGCAGTATTTT
TRBJ1-5 | NA | TRBV6-6 | NA | CASSTTRDGQPQHF | TGTGCCAGCAGTACAACCAGGGACGGTCAGCCCCAGCATTTT
TRBJ1-6 | few | TRBV6-1 | NA | CASSEGRAQANNSPLHF | TGTGCCAGCAGTGAAGGTCGGGCTCAGGCCAATAATTCACCCCTCCACTTT
TRBJ2-5 | NA | TRBV11-2 | TRBD1 | CASSLDRDQETQYF | TGTGCCAGCAGTCTGGACAGGGACCAAGAGACCCAGTACTTC
TRBJ2-1 | NA | TRBV9 | NA | CASSVGGRGVYNEQFF | TGTGCCAGCAGCGTAGGAGGGAGGGGGGTTTACAATGAGCAGTTCTTC
TRBJ1-2 | once | TRBV7-2 | TRBD1 | CASSQTGAINYGYTF | TGTGCCAGCAGCCAGACAGGGGCCATCAACTATGGCTACACCTTC
TRBJ1-4 | NA | TRBV15 | TRBD1 | CATSRGQGLEKLFF | TGTGCCACCAGCAGAGGACAGGGATTAGAAAAACTGTTTTTT
TRBJ2-7 | NA | TRBV4-3 | NA | CASSQETKGVYEQYF | TGCGCCAGCAGCCAAGAAACGAAAGGAGTGTACGAGCAGTACTTC
TRBJ2-5 | NA | TRBV4-3 | TRBD1 | CASSQGSDRGETQYF | TGCGCCAGCAGCCAGGGATCGGACAGGGGGGAGACCCAGTACTTC
TRBJ2-7 | NA | TRBV10-1 | TRBD2 | CASSEGGGRFYEQYF | TGCGCCAGCAGTGAGGGCGGGGGACGGTTCTACGAGCAGTACTTC
TRBJ2-7 | few | TRBV5-6 | NA | CASSLQGVQGYEQYF | TGTGCCAGCAGCTTACAAGGAGTACAGGGTTACGAGCAGTACTTC
TRBJ2-1 | NA | TRBV7-4 | NA | CASSLELSYNEQFF | TGTGCCAGCAGCTTAGAACTTTCCTACAATGAGCAGTTCTTC
TRBJ2-5 | NA | TRBV27 | TRBD1 | CASSWDRGGAETQYF | TGTGCCAGCAGTTGGGACAGGGGAGGGGCGGAGACCCAGTACTTC
TRBJ2-7 | NA | TRBV2 | TRBD2 | CASRGGTPWNEQYF | TGTGCCAGCAGGGGAGGGACCCCTTGGAACGAGCAGTACTTC
TRBJ1-2 | NA | TRBV9 | NA | CASSVGTDRNYGYTF | TGTGCCAGCAGCGTAGGAACGGACAGAAACTATGGCTACACCTTC
TRBJ1-2 | NA | TRBV18 | NA | CASSPQEGGYTF | TGTGCCAGCTCACCACAGGAGGGTGGCTACACCTTC
TRBJ1-1 | NA | TRBV7-8 | NA | CASSFRDIGWNTEAFF | TGTGCCAGCAGCTTCCGGGACATTGGGTGGAACACTGAAGCTTTCTTT
TRBJ2-7 | NA | TRBV7-3 | TRBD2 | CASSLGPPSGGDYEQYF | TGTGCCAGCAGCTTAGGTCCCCCTAGCGGGGGAGACTACGAGCAGTACTTC
TRBJ2-1 | NA | TRBV11-2 | TRBD2 | CASSFLAGVLGNEQFF | TGTGCCAGCAGCTTCTTAGCGGGGGTACTGGGGAATGAGCAGTTCTTC
TRBJ2-5 | NA | TRBV19 | NA | CASRARETQYF | TGTGCCAGTAGGGCCAGGGAGACCCAGTACTTC
TRBJ2-5 | NA | TRBV5-4 | TRBD1 | CASRGDRDKETQYF | TGTGCCAGCAGGGGGGACAGGGACAAAGAGACCCAGTACTTC
TRBJ1-2 | NA | TRBV30 | TRBD1 | CAWSGGEDYGYTF | TGTGCCTGGTCAGGGGGCGAGGACTATGGCTACACCTTC
TRBJ2-5 | NA | TRBV25-1 | TRBD2 | CASTGQRGGRETQYF | TGTGCCAGTACGGGGCAGCGGGGGGGAAGAGAGACCCAGTACTTC
TRBJ2-1 | NA | TRBV27 | TRBD2 | CASTIGLAAYNEQFF | TGTGCCAGCACCATAGGACTAGCGGCTTACAATGAGCAGTTCTTC
TRBJ2-7 | NA | TRBV7-2 | TRBD1 | CASSMAGTGTVGQYF | TGTGCCAGCAGCATGGCCGGGACAGGGACCGTCGGGCAGTACTTC
TRBJ2-5 | NA | TRBV11-2 | NA | CASSFNAGSEETQYF | TGTGCCAGCAGCTTTAACGCGGGATCCGAAGAGACCCAGTACTTC
TRBJ1-1 | few | TRBV5-4 | TRBD1 | CASSLSRGHGTEAFF | TGTGCCAGCAGCTTGTCTAGGGGGCATGGCACTGAAGCTTTCTTT
TRBJ2-2 | NA | TRBV29-1 | TRBD2 | CSAPRRTSNHRGTGELFF | TGCAGCGCCCCACGGCGGACTAGCAACCATCGTGGCACCGGGGAGCTGTTTTTT
TRBJ2-3 | NA | TRBV19 | NA | CASSIRASRTDTQYF | TGTGCCAGTAGTATTCGTGCTAGCCGCACAGATACGCAGTATTTT
TRBJ2-7 | NA | TRBV19 | NA | CASSIPGRGPSYEQYF | TGTGCCAGTAGTATCCCCGGGAGGGGGCCTTCCTACGAGCAGTACTTC
TRBJ2-1 | NA | TRBV29-1 | TRBD1 | CSYQRSDRGNEQFF | TGCAGTTACCAAAGATCGGACAGGGGCAATGAGCAGTTCTTC